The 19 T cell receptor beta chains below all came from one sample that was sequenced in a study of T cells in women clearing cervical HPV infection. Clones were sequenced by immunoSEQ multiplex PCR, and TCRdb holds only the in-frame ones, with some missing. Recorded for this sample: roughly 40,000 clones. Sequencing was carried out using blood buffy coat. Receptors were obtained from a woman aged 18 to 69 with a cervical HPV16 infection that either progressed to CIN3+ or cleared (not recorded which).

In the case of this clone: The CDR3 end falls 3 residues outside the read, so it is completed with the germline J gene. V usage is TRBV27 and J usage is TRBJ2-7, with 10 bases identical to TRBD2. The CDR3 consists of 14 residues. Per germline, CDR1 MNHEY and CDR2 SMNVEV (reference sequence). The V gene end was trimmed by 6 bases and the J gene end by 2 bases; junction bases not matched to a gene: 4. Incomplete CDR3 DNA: TGTGCCAGCAGAGTAGCGGGAGGTACCTACGAG. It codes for CASRVAGGTYE. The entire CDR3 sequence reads CASRVAGGTYEQYF.

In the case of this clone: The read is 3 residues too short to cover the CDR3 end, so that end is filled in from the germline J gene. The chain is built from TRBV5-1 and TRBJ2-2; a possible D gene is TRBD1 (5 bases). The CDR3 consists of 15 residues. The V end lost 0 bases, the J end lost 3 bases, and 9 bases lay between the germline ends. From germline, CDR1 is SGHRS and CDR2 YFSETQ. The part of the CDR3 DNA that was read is TGCGCCAGCAGCTTGGCCAGGGCGGACACCGGGGAG. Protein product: CASSLARADTGE. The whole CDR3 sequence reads CASSLARADTGELFF.

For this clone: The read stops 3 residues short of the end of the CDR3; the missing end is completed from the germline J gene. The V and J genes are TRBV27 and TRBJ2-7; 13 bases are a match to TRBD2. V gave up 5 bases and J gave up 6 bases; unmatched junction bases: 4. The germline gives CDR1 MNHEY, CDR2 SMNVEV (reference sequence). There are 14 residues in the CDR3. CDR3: CASSSGLAGAEQYF. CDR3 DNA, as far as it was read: TGTGCCAGCAGTAGTGGACTAGCGGGAGCCGAG.

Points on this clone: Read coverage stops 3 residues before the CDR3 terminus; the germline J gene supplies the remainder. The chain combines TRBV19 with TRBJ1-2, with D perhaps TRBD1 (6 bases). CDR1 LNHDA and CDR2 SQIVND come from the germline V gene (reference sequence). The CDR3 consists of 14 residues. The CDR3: CASSVQGGWGDYTF. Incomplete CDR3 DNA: TGTGCCAGTAGTGTACAGGGAGGATGGGGCGAC.

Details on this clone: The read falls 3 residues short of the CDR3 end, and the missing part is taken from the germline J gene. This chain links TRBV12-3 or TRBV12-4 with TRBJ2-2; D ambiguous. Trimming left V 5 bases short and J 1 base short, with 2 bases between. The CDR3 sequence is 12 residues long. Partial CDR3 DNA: TGTGCCAGCAGTCGGAACACCGGGGAG. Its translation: CASSRNTGE. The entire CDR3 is CASSRNTGELFF.

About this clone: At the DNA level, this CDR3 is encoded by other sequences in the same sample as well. The CDR3 bases that were read are TGCGCCAGCAGACTAGCAGGAGAAGGCAATGAG. Protein product: CASRLAGEGNE. Given in full, the CDR3 is CASRLAGEGNEQFF. The genes are TRBV10-2 and TRBJ2-1, with a tentative D call TRBD2 (6 bases). Read coverage stops 3 residues before the CDR3 terminus; the germline J gene supplies the remainder. CDR1 WSHSY and CDR2 SAAADI come from the germline V gene. The CDR3 runs to 14 residues. V was cut by 6 bases and J by 6 bases, with 15 bases left in between.

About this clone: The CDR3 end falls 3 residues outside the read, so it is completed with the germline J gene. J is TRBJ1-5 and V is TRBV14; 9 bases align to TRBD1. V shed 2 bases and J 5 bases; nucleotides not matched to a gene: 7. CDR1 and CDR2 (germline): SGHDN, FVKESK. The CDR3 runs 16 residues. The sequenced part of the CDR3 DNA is TGTGCCAGCAGCCAATGGGGACAGGGAGGGCATCAGCCC. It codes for CASSQWGQGGHQP. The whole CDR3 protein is CASSQWGQGGHQPQHF. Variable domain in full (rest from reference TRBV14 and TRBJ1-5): EAGVTQFPSHSVIEKGQTVTLRCDPISGHDNLYWYRRVMGKEIKFLLHFVKESKQDESGMPNNRFLAERTGGTYSTLKVQPAELEDSGVYFCASSQWGQGGHQPQHFGDGTRLSIL.

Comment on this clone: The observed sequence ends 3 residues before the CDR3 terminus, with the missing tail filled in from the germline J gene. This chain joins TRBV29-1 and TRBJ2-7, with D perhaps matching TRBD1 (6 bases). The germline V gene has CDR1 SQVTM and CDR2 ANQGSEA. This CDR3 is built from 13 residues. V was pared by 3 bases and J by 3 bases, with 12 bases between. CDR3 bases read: TGCAGCGTTGATACAGGGTACAACTACGAG. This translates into CSVDTGYNYE. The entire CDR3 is CSVDTGYNYEQYF.

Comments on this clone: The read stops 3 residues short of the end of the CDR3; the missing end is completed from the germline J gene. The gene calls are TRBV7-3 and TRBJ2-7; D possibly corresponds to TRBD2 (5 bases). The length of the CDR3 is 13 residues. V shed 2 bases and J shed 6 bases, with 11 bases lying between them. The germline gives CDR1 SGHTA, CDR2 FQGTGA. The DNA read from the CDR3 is TGTGCCAGCAGCTTAGGCGGAGGCGGCGAG. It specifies CASSLGGGGE. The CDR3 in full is CASSLGGGGEQYF.

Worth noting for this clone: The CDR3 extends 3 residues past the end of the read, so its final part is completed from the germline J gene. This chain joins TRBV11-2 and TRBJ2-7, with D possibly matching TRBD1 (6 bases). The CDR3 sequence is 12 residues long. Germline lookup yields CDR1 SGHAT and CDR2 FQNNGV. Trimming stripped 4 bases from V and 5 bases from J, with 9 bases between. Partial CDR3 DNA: TGTGCCAGCAGCTCCACAGGGCACGAG. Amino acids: CASSSTGHE. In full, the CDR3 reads CASSSTGHEQYF. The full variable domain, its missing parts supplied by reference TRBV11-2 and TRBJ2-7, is EAGVAQSPRYKIIEKRQSVAFWCNPISGHATLYWYQQILGQGPKLLIQFQNNGVVDDSQLPKDRFSAERLKGVDSTLKIQPAKLEDSAVYLCASSSTGHEQYFGPGTRLTVT.

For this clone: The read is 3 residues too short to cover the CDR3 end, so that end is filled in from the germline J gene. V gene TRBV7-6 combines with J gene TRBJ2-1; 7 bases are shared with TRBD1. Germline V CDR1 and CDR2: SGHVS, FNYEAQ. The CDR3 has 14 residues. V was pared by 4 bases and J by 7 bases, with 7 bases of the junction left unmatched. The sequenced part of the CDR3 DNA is TGTGCCAGCAGCTCCAGACAGGGTCTTAATGAG. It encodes CASSSRQGLNE. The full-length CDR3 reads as CASSSRQGLNEQFF.

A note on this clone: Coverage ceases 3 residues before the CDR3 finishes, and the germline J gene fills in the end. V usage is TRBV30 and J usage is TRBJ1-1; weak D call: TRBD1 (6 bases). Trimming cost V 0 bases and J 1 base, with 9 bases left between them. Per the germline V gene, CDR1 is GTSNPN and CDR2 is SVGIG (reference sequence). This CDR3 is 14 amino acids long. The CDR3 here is CAWSVRGANTEAFF. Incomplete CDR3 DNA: TGTGCCTGGAGTGTACGGGGGGCGAACACTGAA.

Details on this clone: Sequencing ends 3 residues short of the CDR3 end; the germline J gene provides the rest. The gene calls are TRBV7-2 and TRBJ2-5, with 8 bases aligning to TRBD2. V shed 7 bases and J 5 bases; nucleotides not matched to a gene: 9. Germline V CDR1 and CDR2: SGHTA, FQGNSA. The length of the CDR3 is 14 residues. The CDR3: CASTLLSGKETQYF. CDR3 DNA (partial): TGTGCCAGCACCCTCCTTAGCGGGAAGGAGACC.

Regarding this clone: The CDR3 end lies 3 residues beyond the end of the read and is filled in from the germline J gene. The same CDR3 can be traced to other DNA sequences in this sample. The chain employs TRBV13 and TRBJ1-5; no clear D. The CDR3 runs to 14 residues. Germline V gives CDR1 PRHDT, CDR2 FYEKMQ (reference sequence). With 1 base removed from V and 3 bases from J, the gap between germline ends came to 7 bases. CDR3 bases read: TGTGCCAGCAGCTTAGCAGGATCCAATCAGCCC. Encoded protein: CASSLAGSNQP. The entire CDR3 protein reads CASSLAGSNQPQHF.

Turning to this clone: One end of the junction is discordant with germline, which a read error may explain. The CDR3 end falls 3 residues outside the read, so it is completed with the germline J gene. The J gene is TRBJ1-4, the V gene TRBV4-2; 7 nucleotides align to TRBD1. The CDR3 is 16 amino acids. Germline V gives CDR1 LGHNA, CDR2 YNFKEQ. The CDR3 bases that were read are TGCGCCAGCAGCCAAGACATCTCAGGGGGAAGTGAAAAA. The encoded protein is CASSQDISGGSEK. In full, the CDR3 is CASSQDISGGSEKLFF.

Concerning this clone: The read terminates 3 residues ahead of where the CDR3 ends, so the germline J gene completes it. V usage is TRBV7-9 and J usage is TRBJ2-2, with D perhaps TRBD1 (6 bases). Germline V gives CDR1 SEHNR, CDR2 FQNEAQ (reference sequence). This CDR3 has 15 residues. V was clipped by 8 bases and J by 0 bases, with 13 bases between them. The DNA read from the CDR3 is TGTGCCAGCGCCTCGGGGACATCGAACACCGGGGAG. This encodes CASASGTSNTGE. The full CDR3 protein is CASASGTSNTGELFF.

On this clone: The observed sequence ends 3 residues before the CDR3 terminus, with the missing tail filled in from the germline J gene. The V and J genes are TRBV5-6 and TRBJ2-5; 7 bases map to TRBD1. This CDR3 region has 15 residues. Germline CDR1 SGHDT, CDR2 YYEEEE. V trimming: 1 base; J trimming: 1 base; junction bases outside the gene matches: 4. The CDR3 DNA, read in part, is TGTGCCAGCAGCTTGCTCCGGGACAGCCAAGAGACC. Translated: CASSLLRDSQET. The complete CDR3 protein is CASSLLRDSQETQYF.

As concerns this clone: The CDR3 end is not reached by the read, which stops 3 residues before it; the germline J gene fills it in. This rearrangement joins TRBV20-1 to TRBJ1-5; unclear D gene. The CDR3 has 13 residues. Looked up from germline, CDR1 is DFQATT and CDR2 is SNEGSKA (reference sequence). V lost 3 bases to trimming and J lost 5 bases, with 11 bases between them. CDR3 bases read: TGCAGTGCTAGTCCGCGGGAACATCAGCCC. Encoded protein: CSASPREHQP. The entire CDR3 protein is CSASPREHQPQHF.

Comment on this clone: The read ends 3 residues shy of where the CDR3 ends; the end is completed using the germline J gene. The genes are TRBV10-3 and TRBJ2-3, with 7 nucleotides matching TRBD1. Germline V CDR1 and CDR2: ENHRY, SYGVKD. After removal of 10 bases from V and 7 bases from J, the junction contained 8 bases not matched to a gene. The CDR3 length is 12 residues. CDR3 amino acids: CATGDSLNTQYF. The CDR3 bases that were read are TGTGCCACCGGGGACAGCCTCAATACG.